The T cell receptor beta chain under discussion was sequenced for a study of CD8+CD57+ T cells in acquired aplastic anemia. Study background: In CD4+ cells, healthy donors produced an average of about 10.8 million reads. Whole-study results and caveats: Patients and controls were found to share roughly 31 CD8+ CDR3 sequences.

TCR beta VDJ and CDR3 were profiled, and genomic DNA was the template. Using its own MiXCR run on the reads, TCRdb lists one record per CDR3 protein. The sample lists 350,000 to 450,000 distinct CDR3 sequences; 55% to 75% were seen once. Turning to this clonotype: No antigen is known for it.

Germline CDR1 is SEHNR and CDR2 is FQNEAQ (reference sequence). This CDR3 comprises 14 residues. V lost 4 bases to trimming and J lost 0 bases; unmatched junction nucleotides: 2. The sample taken for sequencing was sorted CD4+, CD8+, or CD8+CD57+ T cells (not recorded which) from PBMCs. The receptor's source is a human donor in good health, serving as a control. The chain employs TRBV7-9 and TRBJ1-1, with 7 bases fitting TRBD1. CDR3 residues: CASSWDSLNTEAFF. The CDR3 nucleotides read TGTGCCAGCAGCTGGGACAGCTTGAACACTGAAGCTTTCTTT.